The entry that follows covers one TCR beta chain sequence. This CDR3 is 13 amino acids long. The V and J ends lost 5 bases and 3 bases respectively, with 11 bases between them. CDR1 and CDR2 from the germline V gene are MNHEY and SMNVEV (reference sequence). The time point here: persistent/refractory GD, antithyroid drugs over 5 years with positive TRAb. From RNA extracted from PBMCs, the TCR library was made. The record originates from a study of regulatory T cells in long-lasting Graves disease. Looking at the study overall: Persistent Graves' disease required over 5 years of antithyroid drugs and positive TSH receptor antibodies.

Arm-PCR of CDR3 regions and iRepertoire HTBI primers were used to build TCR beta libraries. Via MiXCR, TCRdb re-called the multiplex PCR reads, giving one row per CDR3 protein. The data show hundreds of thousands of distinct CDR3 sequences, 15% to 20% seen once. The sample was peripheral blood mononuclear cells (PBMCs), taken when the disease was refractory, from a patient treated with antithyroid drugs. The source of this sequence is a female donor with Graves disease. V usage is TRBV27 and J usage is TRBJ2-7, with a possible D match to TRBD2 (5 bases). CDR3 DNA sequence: TGTGCCAGCAGTCTTCGAAGCGGCTACGAGCAGTACTTC. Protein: CASSLRSGYEQYF.